The sequence of this T cell receptor beta chain was determined in a study of T cell clonality in common variable immunodeficiency (dated by TCRdb to the mid-2010s). Most of the CVID patients and most of the healthy controls were of Caucasian heritage. From each donor, 5 to 8 ml of heparinized peripheral whole blood was collected. TCRbeta CDR3 repertoires were sequenced from genomic DNA of adults with common variable immune deficiency (CVID) and healthy adult controls. There were 22 healthy adult volunteers in the control group (roughly 12 female and about ten male), ranging in age from about 20 to 66 years, with a mean age of roughly 35. Diluted blood was density-centrifuged over Hypaque 1077 or Ficoll-Paque to isolate peripheral blood mononuclear cells. Genomic DNA was obtained from unsorted mononuclear cells using either Qiagen column purification or a centrifugation-based method. Compared with germline, V lacks 11 bases and J lacks 9 bases; bases without a gene match: 3. Reading the germline V gene gives CDR1 MNHEY and CDR2 SVGEGT. Reading from cysteine to phenylalanine, the CDR3 counts 12 amino acids. Part of the CDR3 DNA is given, 27 bases translated from base 1.

This clone was seen at least ten times. The target of this receptor is not known. From the germline J gene comes the end of the CDR3, since the read stops 3 residues before it. For sequencing input, CVID and control samples contributed equivalent amounts of genomic DNA. For every sample, a 60 bp segment covering the rearranged TCRbeta CDR3 region was amplified and then sequenced. The immunoSEQ assay, a bias-corrected multiplex PCR combined with high-throughput sequencing, was used for TCRbeta amplification. The published analysis was carried out like this. Every unique nucleotide sequence was considered a clone and was annotated with V, D and J genes, copy number and frequency. Sequences were labeled productive if in frame, and non-productive if out of frame or containing stop codons. As previously described, clonality was computed from Shannon's entropy. The predicted amino acid sequences of productive clones were used to derive the mean CDR3 Kyte-Doolittle hydropathy. The R hclust function was used to hierarchically cluster scaled V gene usage with Manhattan distance and complete linkage. To assess clone sharing by CDR3 amino acid sequence, 12 repertoires per group were resampled over 100 rounds. The repertoires were searched for around 75 published EBV-specific and roughly 240 published CMV-specific TCRbeta sequences. Analysis left out a couple of CVID samples that produced under 10,000 sequences, so 35 to 50 CVID repertoires remained. Imported from immuneACCESS, the table was reduced by TCRdb to in-frame sequences with V and J called. These copies leave out some clones; in studies compared against another copy, an unresolved V gene accounts for under half, and the cause of the remainder is not known. V and J calls and clone size come straight from that table; D and trimming were deduced from the DNA. The table puts approximately 58,000 clones in this sample, none counted just once. The top ten constitute around 5.4% of the sample.

Results the study describes overall, beyond this receptor: CVID subjects shared fewer TCRbeta clones with each other than healthy controls did (p < 0.0001). The authors noted that sequencing repertoires of T cell subpopulations would be needed to clarify what caused the increased clonality in CVID. TCRbeta clonality was higher in CVID subjects than in healthy controls (t-test p = 0.018), and the increase was most characteristic of about a third of subjects. CVID TCRbeta sequences were reported to have fewer deletions and N-nucleotide insertions and to lack highly modified clones with 13 or more V deletions. Although equal DNA input was used, an average of approximately 82,000 unique sequences per sample was obtained for controls, compared with about 30,000 for CVID samples. Correlations between repertoire features and clinical complications were limited by patient heterogeneity within the CVID cohort.

This clonotype was obtained from a person between 18 and 75 years old in good health. Recombination joined TRBV6-2 or TRBV6-3 with TRBJ2-1, with 14 bases matching TRBD2. The sequencing sample was made of peripheral blood mononuclear cells. The CDR3 sequence is CAGGLAGAEQFF. The CDR3 DNA, read in part, is TGTGCCGGGGGACTAGCGGGAGCTGAG.